This T cell receptor (beta chain) was sequenced for a study of identical twins. Overall study findings and caveats: Sharing of beta out-of-frame sequences by twins showed a weaker excess. A lower insertion count was a feature of abundant cord blood beta clonotypes, with no such feature in memory repertoires.

Deletions cut 0 bases from V and 1 base from J, with 7 bases between. The CDR3 has 16 residues. Germline CDR1 is LGHDT and CDR2 is YNNKEL (reference sequence). Each cDNA held unique molecular identifiers, and template switching gave it a universal primer site. From the 5' RACE reads, TCRdb called clonotypes with MiXCR, one entry per CDR3 protein. Of some 500,000 distinct CDR3 sequences in the sample, over 8.5% were seen once. This clonotype was seen a handful of times. Its antigen is unidentified. These same data were also listed under a study on yellow fever vaccine responses in identical twins.

This chain connects TRBV3-1 to TRBJ2-6; no reliable D call. Sequencing was done on a sample of PBMCs. The receptor's source is a woman aged 18-30 years in good health. The CDR3 nucleotides read TGTGCCAGCAGCCAAGAAGTTGGGTCTGGGGCCAACGTCCTGACTTTC. Translating gives CASSQEVGSGANVLTF.